The 20 T cell receptor beta chains below come from one sample, sequenced in a study of shared clonotypes between healthy human individuals. Sequenced by immunoSEQ multiplex PCR; TCRdb stores in-frame clones only, minus some. Counted here are about 2 million clones, about 94% occurring once; the ten biggest clones make up approximately 1%. Naive-designated CD8 cells lacked CD45RO, were positively enriched for CCR7, and omitted terminally differentiated effector memory CD45RA+ cells. The source material was naive CD8+ T cells sorted from blood. These receptors were obtained from a man younger than 35 in good health.

The CDR3 sequence is CASSEPTGAVDEQYF. For the CDR3, the DNA is TGCGCCAGCAGTGAGCCGACAGGGGCCGTTGACGAGCAGTACTTC. This chain uses TRBV10-2 with TRBJ2-7, with 8 bases fitting TRBD1. The CDR3 is 15 residues long. The ends lost 2 bases at V and 5 bases at J; junction bases unmatched: 8. Germline V lookup: CDR1 WSHSY, CDR2 SAAADI.

The chain uses TRBV6-1 and TRBJ1-6; perhaps TRBD1 as D (5 bases). Germline V gives CDR1 MNHNS, CDR2 SASEGT. This CDR3 has 16 residues. V lost 4 bases and J 8 bases, leaving 18 bases between the germline ends. The chain's CDR3 is CASSGRGTFFDSPLHF. The CDR3 DNA is TGTGCCAGCAGTGGTCGGGGGACCTTCTTTGATTCACCCCTCCACTTT.

This clone was detected only once. The J gene is TRBJ2-5, the V gene TRBV28, with a tentative D call TRBD2 (5 bases). V lost 2 bases and J 5 bases, leaving 12 bases between the germline ends. Germline V CDR1 and CDR2: MDHEN, SYDVKM. There are 14 residues in the CDR3. The CDR3 region has the DNA TGTGCCAGCAGTTTAATGGCCAGCGGCGAGACCCAGTACTTC. This sequence encodes CASSLMASGETQYF.

This chain uses TRBV27 with TRBJ2-7, with D possibly being TRBD1 or TRBD2 (5 bases each). V was clipped by 6 bases and J by 0 bases, with 15 bases between them. The germline CDR1 and CDR2 sequences are MNHEY and SMNVEV (reference sequence). The CDR3 runs 15 residues. CDR3 in amino acids: CASRPGTASSYEQYF. CDR3 DNA sequence: TGTGCCAGCAGACCCGGGACCGCCAGCTCCTACGAGCAGTACTTC.

In the case of this clone: One end of the junction does not line up with germline, which may come from a read error. CDR3: CASSGDRDRPYQQYF. In nucleotides, the CDR3 is TGTGCCAGCAGTGGGGACCGGGACAGGCCCTACCAGCAGTACTTC. This chain links TRBV27 with TRBJ2-7, with 8 bases that match TRBD1. There are 15 residues in the CDR3. The germline V gene encodes CDR1 MNHEY and CDR2 SMNVEV (reference sequence).

The rearrangement uses TRBV6-6 and TRBJ2-7, with 10 bases identical to TRBD1. Germline V gene sequence: CDR1 MNHNY, CDR2 SVGAGI (reference sequence). V lost 6 bases and J lost 3; bases outside the gene matches: 8. This CDR3 is built from 15 residues. The CDR3 reads CASSNRDRGYYEQYF. In DNA form, the CDR3 reads TGTGCCAGCAGCAACCGGGACAGGGGATACTACGAGCAGTACTTC.

The chain recombines TRBV13 with TRBJ1-4; tentatively, D is TRBD1 (5 bases). This CDR3 has 15 amino acids. From germline, CDR1 is PRHDT and CDR2 FYEKMQ (reference sequence). The germline V and J ends were trimmed by 5 bases and 8 bases, with 18 bases remaining between them. Here the CDR3 DNA reads TGTGCCAGCAGCCCGGGGACCTCGACCGGGGAAAAACTGTTTTTT. Amino acids: CASSPGTSTGEKLFF.

In the case of this clone: Other DNA sequences in this specimen translate into the identical CDR3. The chain uses TRBV2 and TRBJ2-5, with D perhaps matching TRBD1 (6 bases). CDR1 SNHLY and CDR2 FYNNEI come from the germline V gene. V was trimmed by 7 bases and J by 2 bases, leaving 8 bases between them. The CDR3 runs to 12 residues. CDR3 region: CASTTGQETQYF. In DNA, the CDR3 is TGTGCCAGCACTACAGGGCAAGAGACCCAGTACTTC.

The chain combines TRBV9 with TRBJ2-3; 8 bases align to TRBD1. V gave up 0 bases and J gave up 5 bases; unmatched junction bases: 8. The CDR3 extends over 16 amino acids. Per the germline V gene, CDR1 is SGDLS and CDR2 is YYNGEE. DNA of the CDR3: TGTGCCAGCAGCGTAGGGGCCAGGGGGACAGGAGATACGCAGTATTTT. It encodes CASSVGARGTGDTQYF.

The V call is TRBV7-8, the J call TRBJ2-7; no firm D call. The CDR3 extends over 14 amino acids. Germline lookup yields CDR1 SGHVS and CDR2 FQNEAQ. V lost 4 bases to trimming and J lost 3 bases, with 13 bases between them. CDR3 protein: CASSSDTAYYEQYF. CDR3 sequence (DNA): TGTGCCAGCAGCTCCGACACGGCGTACTACGAGCAGTACTTC.

The chain has TRBV4-3 and TRBJ1-1; 7 nucleotides line up with TRBD1. With V trimmed by 5 bases and J by 0 bases, 6 bases remained unmatched. The V gene's germline CDR1 is LGHNA and CDR2 YSLEER. CDR3 length equals 15 residues. In DNA, the CDR3 is TGCGCCAGCAGCTCCACGGACAGGTTGAACACTGAAGCTTTCTTT. It is translated as CASSSTDRLNTEAFF.

The chain recombines TRBV7-2 with TRBJ1-1; D uncertain. Germline V gene data show CDR1 as SGHTA and CDR2 as FQGNSA. V lost 6 bases and J lost 7, with 12 bases in between. The CDR3 has 12 residues. The CDR3 coding sequence is TGTGCCAGCAGTTGGCTGGGCGGTGAAGCTTTCTTT. Amino acids: CASSWLGGEAFF. Combining the CDR3 with reference TRBV7-2 and TRBJ1-1 gives the whole variable domain GAGVSQSPSNKVTEKGKDVELRCDPISGHTALYWYRQSLGQGLEFLIYFQGNSAPDKSGLPSDRFSAERTGGSVSTLTIQRTQQEDSAVYLCASSWLGGEAFFGQGTRLTVV.

The chain has TRBV30 and TRBJ2-7; D gene uncertain. The V gene's germline CDR1 is GTSNPN and CDR2 SVGIG (reference sequence). V was clipped by 2 bases and J by 0 bases, with 14 bases between them. The CDR3 loop spans 15 amino acids. CDR3 bases: TGTGCCTGGAGTATGTCGTCATGGGTCTCCTACGAGCAGTACTTC. This codes for CAWSMSSWVSYEQYF. Full variable domain (rest looked up from reference TRBV30 and TRBJ2-7): SQTIHQWPATLVQPVGSPLSLECTVEGTSNPNLYWYRQAAGRGLQLLFYSVGIGQISSEVPQNLSASRPQDRQFILSSKKLLLSDSGFYLCAWSMSSWVSYEQYFGPGTRLTVT.

The chain employs TRBV5-1 and TRBJ2-5; D assignment may be TRBD1 or TRBD2 (7 bases each). The V gene's germline CDR1 is SGHRS and CDR2 YFSETQ. Trimming pared 0 bases from V and 7 bases from J, leaving 22 bases between. The CDR3 is 17 amino acids. For the CDR3, the DNA is TGCGCCAGCAGCTTGGTCGGGAGGACAGGCCCCTTAGGGACCCAGTACTTC. Translating it yields CASSLVGRTGPLGTQYF.

As regards this clone: Other DNA sequences in the same sample also yield this CDR3. This chain connects TRBV4-3 to TRBJ2-7; TRBD2 agrees at 9 bases. Germline V CDR1 and CDR2: LGHNA, YSLEER. The CDR3 totals 14 residues. Germline trimming cut 1 base from V and 3 bases from J; bases unmatched to any gene: 1. CDR3 amino acids: CASSQGAGGYEQYF. The CDR3 region has the DNA TGCGCCAGCAGCCAAGGAGCGGGAGGCTACGAGCAGTACTTC.

This chain links TRBV19 with TRBJ2-7, with TRBD2 identical over 7 bases. Germline CDR1 and CDR2: LNHDA and SQIVND (reference sequence). The CDR3 totals 13 residues. With 10 bases clipped from V and 0 bases from J, the junction kept 6 bases outside the gene matches. This CDR3 reads CATAAGLSYEQYF. CDR3 in DNA: TGTGCCACCGCAGCGGGGCTCTCCTACGAGCAGTACTTC.

The gene calls are TRBV19 and TRBJ2-7, with a tentative D call TRBD2 (6 bases). V lost 5 bases and J 3 bases, leaving 14 bases between the germline ends. CDR3 length: 14 residues. Germline CDR1 LNHDA, CDR2 SQIVND (reference sequence). In DNA, the CDR3 is TGTGCCAGTAGTGAAGGACTACCCGTCTACGAGCAGTACTTC. Translated: CASSEGLPVYEQYF.

The chain combines TRBV30 with TRBJ2-7, with 10 bases that match TRBD1. Germline assignment: CDR1 GTSNPN and CDR2 SVGIG (reference sequence). The CDR3 is 14 amino acids. The V segment lost 3 bases and the J segment 3 bases; nucleotides outside the gene matches: 5. CDR3 DNA sequence: TGTGCCTGGAGACAAGGACAGGGGGACTACGAGCAGTACTTC. It codes for CAWRQGQGDYEQYF. Full variable domain (remainder filled in from reference TRBV30 and TRBJ2-7): SQTIHQWPATLVQPVGSPLSLECTVEGTSNPNLYWYRQAAGRGLQLLFYSVGIGQISSEVPQNLSASRPQDRQFILSSKKLLLSDSGFYLCAWRQGQGDYEQYFGPGTRLTVT.

The genes are TRBV11-3 and TRBJ2-2; the match to TRBD1 covers 7 bases. Trimming at V came to 3 bases and at J to 3 bases, leaving 7 bases not matched to a gene. Germline-derived CDR1 and CDR2 are SGHNT and YENEEA. The CDR3 runs to 16 residues. CDR3 amino acids: CASSLTGQPYTGELFF. CDR3 in DNA: TGTGCCAGCAGCTTGACGGGACAGCCCTACACCGGGGAGCTGTTTTTT. Drawing the rest from reference TRBV11-3 and TRBJ2-2, the complete variable domain is EAGVVQSPRYKIIEKKQPVAFWCNPISGHNTLYWYLQNLGQGPELLIRYENEEAVDDSQLPKDRFSAERLKGVDSTLKIQPAELGDSAVYLCASSLTGQPYTGELFFGEGSRLTVL.

V usage is TRBV5-6 and J usage is TRBJ2-7, with a possible D match to TRBD1 (6 bases). This CDR3 comprises 11 residues. Germline CDR1 and CDR2: SGHDT and YYEEEE. Trimming shortened V by 4 bases and J by 10 bases, and 12 bases separated the two germline ends. CDR3 nucleotide sequence: TGTGCCAGCAGCACAGGACAGCTCCAGTACTTC. Translated: CASSTGQLQYF.